This TCR beta chain was retrieved from a study of patients and donors after allogeneic stem cell transplantation. Germline lookup yields CDR1 KGHSH and CDR2 LQKENI. CDR3 size: 14 residues. Trimming took off 3 bases at V and 3 bases at J, with 12 bases between the two ends. TCRdb independently ran MiXCR on the RT-PCR reads; one entry per CDR3 protein. The repertoire holds about 230,000 distinct CDR3 sequences, with around 14% as singletons. This sequence was found in a human donor who was either an allogeneic HSCT recipient or a stem cell or donor lymphocyte infusion donor (not recorded which). It is not recorded whose cells these are; they may come from a transplant donor. J is TRBJ2-7 and V is TRBV18, with D hard to call. Material for sequencing was blood, either unsorted or a sorted T cell fraction (not recorded which). The CDR3 protein is CASSPAGKNYEQYF. CDR3 bases: TGTGCCAGCTCACCTGCAGGCAAGAACTACGAGCAGTACTTC.